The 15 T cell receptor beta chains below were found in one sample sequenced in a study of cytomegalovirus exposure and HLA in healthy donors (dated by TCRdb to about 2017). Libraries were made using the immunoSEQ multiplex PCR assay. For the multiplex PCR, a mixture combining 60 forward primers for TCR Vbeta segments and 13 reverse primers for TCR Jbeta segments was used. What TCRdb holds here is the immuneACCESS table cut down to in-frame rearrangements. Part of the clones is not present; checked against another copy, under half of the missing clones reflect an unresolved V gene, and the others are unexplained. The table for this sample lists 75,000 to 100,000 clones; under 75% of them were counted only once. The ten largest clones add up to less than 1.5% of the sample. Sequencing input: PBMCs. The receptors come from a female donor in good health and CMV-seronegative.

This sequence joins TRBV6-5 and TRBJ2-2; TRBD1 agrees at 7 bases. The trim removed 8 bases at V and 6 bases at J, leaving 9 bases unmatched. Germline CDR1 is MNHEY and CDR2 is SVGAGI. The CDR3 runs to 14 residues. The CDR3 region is CASGPTRGSGELFF. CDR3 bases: TGTGCCAGCGGCCCCACCAGGGGGTCCGGGGAGCTGTTTTTT.

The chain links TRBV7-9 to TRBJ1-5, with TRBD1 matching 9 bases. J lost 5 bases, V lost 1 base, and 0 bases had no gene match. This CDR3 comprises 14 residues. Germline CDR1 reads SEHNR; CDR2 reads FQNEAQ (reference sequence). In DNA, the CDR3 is TGTGCCAGCAGCTTAGGGACAGGGGATCAGCCCCAGCATTTT. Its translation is CASSLGTGDQPQHF.

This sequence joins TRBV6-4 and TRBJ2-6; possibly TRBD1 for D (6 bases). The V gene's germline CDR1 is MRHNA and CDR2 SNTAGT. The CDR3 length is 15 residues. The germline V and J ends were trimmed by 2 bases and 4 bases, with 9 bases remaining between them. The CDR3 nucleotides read TGTGCCAGCAGTGACGGCCAGGGGGGGGCCAACGTCCTGACTTTC. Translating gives CASSDGQGGANVLTF.

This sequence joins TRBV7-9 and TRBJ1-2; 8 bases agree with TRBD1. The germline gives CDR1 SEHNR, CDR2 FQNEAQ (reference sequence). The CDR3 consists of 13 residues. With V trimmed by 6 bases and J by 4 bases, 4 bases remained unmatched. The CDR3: CASSYDRGYGYTF. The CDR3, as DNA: TGTGCCAGCAGTTATGACAGGGGCTATGGCTACACCTTC.

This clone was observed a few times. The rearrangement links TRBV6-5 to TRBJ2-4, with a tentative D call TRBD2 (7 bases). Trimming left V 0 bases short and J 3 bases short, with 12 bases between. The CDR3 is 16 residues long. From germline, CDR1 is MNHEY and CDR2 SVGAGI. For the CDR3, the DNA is TGTGCCAGCAGTTACTCGTGGGAGGGGGGCAAAAACATTCAGTACTTC. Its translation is CASSYSWEGGKNIQYF.

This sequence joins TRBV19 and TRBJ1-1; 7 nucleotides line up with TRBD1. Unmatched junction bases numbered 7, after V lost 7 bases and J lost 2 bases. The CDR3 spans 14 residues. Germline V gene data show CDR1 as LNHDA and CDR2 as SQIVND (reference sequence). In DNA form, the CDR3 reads TGTGCCAGTATGAGGGGGACAGTAAACACTGAAGCTTTCTTT. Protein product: CASMRGTVNTEAFF.

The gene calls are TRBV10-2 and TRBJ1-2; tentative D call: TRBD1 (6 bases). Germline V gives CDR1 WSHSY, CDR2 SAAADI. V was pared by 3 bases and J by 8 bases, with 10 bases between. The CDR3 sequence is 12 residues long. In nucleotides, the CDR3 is TGCGCCAGCAGTGATCCAGGGGCGGGCTACACCTTC. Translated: CASSDPGAGYTF.

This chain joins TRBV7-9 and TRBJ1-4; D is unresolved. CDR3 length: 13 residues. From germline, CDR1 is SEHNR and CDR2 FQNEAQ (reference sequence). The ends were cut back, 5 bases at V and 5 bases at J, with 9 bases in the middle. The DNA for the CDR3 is TGTGCCAGCAGCCCCTCGACAAATGAAAAACTGTTTTTT. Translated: CASSPSTNEKLFF.

The CDR3 protein is CASRQDTAVGGYTF. CDR3 bases: TGTGCCAGCAGACAAGACACGGCCGTGGGTGGCTACACCTTC. The chain couples TRBV27 to TRBJ1-2, with D uncertain. V was shortened by 6 bases and J by 7 bases, with 18 bases between the two germline ends. The CDR3 has 14 amino acids. Germline CDR1 MNHEY, CDR2 SMNVEV (reference sequence).

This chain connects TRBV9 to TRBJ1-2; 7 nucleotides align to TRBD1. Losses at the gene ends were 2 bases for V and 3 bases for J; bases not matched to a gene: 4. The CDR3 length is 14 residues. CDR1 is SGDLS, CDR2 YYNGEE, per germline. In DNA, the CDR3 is TGTGCCAGCAGCGTGGCAGGGGGTGACTATGGCTACACCTTC. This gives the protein CASSVAGGDYGYTF.

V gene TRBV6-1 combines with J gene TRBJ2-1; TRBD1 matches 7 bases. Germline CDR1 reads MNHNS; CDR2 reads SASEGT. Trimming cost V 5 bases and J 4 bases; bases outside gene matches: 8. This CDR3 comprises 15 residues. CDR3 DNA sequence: TGTGCCAGCAGTAAAGACAGGGAAAGATACAATGAGCAGTTCTTC. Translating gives CASSKDRERYNEQFF.

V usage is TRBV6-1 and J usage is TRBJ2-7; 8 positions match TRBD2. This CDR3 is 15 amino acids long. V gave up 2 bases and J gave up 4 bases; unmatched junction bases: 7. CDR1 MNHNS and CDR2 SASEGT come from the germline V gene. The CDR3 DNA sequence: TGTGCCAGCAGTGAATACGAGCGGGGGATGTACGAGCAGTACTTC. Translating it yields CASSEYERGMYEQYF.

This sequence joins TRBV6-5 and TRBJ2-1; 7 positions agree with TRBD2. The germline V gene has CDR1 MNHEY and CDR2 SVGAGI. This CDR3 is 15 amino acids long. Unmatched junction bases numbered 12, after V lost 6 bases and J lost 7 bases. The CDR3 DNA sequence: TGTGCCAGCAGCCCGGGGGGAAGTGGTTCGAATGAGCAGTTCTTC. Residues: CASSPGGSGSNEQFF.

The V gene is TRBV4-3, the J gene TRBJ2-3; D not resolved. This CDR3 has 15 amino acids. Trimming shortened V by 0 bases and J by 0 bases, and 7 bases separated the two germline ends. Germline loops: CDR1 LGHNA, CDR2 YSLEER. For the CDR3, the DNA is TGCGCCAGCAGCCAAGATCCTAAGAGCACAGATACGCAGTATTTT. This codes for CASSQDPKSTDTQYF.

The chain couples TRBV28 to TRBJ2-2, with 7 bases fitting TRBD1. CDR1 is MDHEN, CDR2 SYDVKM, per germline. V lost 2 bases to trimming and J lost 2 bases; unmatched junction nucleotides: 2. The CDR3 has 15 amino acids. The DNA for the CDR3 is TGTGCCAGCAGTTTAGGGACAGCTAACACCGGGGAGCTGTTTTTT. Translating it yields CASSLGTANTGELFF.